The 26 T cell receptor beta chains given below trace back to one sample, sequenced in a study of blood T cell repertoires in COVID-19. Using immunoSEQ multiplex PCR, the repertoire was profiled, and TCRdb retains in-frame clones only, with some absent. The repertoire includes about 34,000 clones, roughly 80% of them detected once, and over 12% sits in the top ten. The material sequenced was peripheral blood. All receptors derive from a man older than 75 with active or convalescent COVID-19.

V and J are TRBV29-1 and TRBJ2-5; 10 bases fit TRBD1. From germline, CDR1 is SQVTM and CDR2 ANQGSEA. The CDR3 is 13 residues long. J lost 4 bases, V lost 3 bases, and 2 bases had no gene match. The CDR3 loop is CSVDGTGAETQYF. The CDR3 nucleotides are TGCAGCGTTGACGGGACAGGGGCAGAGACCCAGTACTTC.

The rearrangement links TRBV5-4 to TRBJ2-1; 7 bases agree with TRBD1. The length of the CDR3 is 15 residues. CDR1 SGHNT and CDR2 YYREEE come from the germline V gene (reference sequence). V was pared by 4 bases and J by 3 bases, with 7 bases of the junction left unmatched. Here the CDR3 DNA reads TGTGCCAGCAGCGAGGGACAGACACACTACAATGAGCAGTTCTTC. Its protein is CASSEGQTHYNEQFF.

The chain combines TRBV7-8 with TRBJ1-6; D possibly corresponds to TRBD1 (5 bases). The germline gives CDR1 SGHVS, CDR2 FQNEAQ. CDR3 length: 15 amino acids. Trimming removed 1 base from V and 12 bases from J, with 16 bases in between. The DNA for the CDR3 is TGTGCCAGCAGCTTAGGGGGGGAATGGGTTGAACCCCTCCACTTT. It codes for CASSLGGEWVEPLHF. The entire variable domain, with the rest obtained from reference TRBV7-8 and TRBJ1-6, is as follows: GAGVSQSPRYKVAKRGQDVALRCDPISGHVSLFWYQQALGQGPEFLTYFQNEAQLDKSGLPSDRFFAERPEGSVSTLKIQRTQQEDSAVYLCASSLGGEWVEPLHFGNGTRLTVT.

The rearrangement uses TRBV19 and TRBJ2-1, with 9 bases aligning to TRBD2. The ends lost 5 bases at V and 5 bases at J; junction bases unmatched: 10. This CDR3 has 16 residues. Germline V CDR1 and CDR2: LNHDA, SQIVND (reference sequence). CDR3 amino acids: CASSPLRSSGNNEQFF. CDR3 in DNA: TGTGCCAGTAGTCCCCTACGGTCTAGCGGGAACAATGAGCAGTTCTTC.

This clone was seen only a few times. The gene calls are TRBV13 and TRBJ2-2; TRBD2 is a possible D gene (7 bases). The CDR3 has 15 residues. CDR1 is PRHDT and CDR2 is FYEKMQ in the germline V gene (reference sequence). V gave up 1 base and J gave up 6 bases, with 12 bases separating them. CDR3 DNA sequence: TGTGCCAGCAGCTTAGCCGGGGGGCATCCCGGGGAGCTGTTTTTT. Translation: CASSLAGGHPGELFF.

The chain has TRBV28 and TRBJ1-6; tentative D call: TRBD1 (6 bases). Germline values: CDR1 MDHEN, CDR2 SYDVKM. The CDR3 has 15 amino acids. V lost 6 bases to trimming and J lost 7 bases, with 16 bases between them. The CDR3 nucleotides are TGTGCCAGCAGAGACTCCAGGGGAGACAATTCACCCCTCCACTTT. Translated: CASRDSRGDNSPLHF.

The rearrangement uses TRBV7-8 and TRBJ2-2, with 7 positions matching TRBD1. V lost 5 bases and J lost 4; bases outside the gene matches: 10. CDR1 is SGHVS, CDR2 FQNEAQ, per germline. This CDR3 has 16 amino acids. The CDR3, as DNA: TGTGCCAGCAGCCCCGAGGGGGCGCGTAGCACCGGGGAGCTGTTTTTT. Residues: CASSPEGARSTGELFF. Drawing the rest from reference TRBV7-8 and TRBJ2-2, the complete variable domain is GAGVSQSPRYKVAKRGQDVALRCDPISGHVSLFWYQQALGQGPEFLTYFQNEAQLDKSGLPSDRFFAERPEGSVSTLKIQRTQQEDSAVYLCASSPEGARSTGELFFGEGSRLTVL.

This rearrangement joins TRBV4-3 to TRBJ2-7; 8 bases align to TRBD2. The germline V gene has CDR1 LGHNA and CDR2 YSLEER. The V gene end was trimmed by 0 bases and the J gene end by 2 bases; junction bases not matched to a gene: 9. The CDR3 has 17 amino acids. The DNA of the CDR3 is TGCGCCAGCAGCCAAGATAGGAAGACTAGCGTTGCCTACGAGCAGTACTTC. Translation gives CASSQDRKTSVAYEQYF.

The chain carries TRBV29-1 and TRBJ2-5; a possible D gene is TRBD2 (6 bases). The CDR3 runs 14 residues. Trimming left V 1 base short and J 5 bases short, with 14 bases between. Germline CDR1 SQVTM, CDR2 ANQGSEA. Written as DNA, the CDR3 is TGCAGCGTTGAAGTAGGCGGGGTCGGCGAGACCCAGTACTTC. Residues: CSVEVGGVGETQYF. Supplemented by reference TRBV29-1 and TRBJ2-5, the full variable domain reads SAVISQKPSRDICQRGTSLTIQCQVDSQVTMMFWYRQQPGQSLTLIATANQGSEATYESGFVIDKFPISRPNLTFSTLTVSNMSPEDSSIYLCSVEVGGVGETQYFGPGTRLLVL.

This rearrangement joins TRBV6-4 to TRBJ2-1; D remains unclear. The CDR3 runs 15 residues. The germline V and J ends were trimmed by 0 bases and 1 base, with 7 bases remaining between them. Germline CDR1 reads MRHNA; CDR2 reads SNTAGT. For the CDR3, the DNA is TGTGCCAGCAGTGACTCTGCCGAGTCCTACAATGAGCAGTTCTTC. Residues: CASSDSAESYNEQFF.

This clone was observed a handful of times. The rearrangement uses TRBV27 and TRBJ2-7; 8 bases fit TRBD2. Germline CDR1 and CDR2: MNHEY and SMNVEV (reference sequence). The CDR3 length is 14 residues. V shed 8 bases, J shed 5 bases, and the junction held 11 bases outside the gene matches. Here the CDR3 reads CASRGWREAHEQYF. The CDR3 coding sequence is TGTGCCAGCCGGGGGTGGCGGGAGGCCCACGAGCAGTACTTC.

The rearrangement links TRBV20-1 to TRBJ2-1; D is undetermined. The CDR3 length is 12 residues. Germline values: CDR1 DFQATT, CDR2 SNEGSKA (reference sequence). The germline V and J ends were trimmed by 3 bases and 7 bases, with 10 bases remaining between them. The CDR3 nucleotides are TGCAGTGCTAGTTTCCGGTGGAATGAGCAGTTCTTC. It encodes CSASFRWNEQFF.

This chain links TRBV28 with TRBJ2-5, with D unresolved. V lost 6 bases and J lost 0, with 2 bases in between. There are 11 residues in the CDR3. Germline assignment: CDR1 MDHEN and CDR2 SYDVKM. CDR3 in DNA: TGTGCCAGCAGCTACCAAGAGACCCAGTACTTC. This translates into CASSYQETQYF.

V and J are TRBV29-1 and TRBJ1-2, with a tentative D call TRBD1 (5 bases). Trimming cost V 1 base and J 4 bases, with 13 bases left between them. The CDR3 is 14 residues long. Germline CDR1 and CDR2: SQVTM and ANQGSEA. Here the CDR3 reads CSVEARALGYGYTF. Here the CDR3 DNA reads TGCAGCGTTGAAGCCAGGGCTTTGGGCTATGGCTACACCTTC.

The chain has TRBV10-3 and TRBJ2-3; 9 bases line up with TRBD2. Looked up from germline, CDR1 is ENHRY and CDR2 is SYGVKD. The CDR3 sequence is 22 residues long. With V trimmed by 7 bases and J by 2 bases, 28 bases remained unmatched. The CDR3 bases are TGTGCCATCACATACCAGGAGTCCGCTAGCGGGACTTGGCACGACCTCACAGATACGCAGTATTTT. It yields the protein CAITYQESASGTWHDLTDTQYF.

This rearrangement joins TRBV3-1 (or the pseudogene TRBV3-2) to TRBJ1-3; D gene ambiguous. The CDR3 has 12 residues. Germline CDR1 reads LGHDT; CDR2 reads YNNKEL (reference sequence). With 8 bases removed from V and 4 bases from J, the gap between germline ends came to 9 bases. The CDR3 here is CASEGSGNTIYF. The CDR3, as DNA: TGTGCCAGCGAAGGTAGCGGAAACACCATATATTTT.

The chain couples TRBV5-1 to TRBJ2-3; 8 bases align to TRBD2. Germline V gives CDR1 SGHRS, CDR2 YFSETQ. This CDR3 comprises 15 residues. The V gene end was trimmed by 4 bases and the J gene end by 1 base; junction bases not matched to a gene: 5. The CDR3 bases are TGCGCCAGCAGCCGAGCGGGAGATGGCACAGATACGCAGTATTTT. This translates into CASSRAGDGTDTQYF.

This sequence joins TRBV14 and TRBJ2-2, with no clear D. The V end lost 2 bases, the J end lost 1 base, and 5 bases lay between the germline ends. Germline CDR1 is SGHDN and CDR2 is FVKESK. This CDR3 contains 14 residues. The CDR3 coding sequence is TGTGCCAGCAGCCAATGGCAGAACACCGGGGAGCTGTTTTTT. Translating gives CASSQWQNTGELFF.

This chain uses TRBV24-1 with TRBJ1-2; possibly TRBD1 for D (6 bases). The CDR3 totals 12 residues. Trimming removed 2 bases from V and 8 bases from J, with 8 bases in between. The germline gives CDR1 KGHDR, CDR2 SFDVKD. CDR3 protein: CATSDSGVGYTF. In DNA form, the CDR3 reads TGTGCCACCAGTGATTCAGGGGTCGGCTACACCTTC.

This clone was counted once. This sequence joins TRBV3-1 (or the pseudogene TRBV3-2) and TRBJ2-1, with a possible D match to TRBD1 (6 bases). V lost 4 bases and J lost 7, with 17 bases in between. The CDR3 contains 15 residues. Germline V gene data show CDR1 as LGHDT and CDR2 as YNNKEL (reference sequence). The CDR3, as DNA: TGTGCCAGCAGCCGATTAATGTTCAGGGGAAATGAGCAGTTCTTC. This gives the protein CASSRLMFRGNEQFF.

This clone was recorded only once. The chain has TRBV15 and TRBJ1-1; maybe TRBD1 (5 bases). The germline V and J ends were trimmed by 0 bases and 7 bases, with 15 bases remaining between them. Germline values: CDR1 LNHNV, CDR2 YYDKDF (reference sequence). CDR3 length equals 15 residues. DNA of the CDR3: TGTGCCACCAGCAGAGAAGGGGCCGGACCTTTTGAAGCTTTCTTT. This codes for CATSREGAGPFEAFF.

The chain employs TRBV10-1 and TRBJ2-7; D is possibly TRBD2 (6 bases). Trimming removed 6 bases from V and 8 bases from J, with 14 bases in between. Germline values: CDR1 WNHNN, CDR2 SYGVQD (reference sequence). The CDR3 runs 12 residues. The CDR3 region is CASSPMEGKQYF. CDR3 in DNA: TGCGCCAGCAGCCCCATGGAGGGCAAGCAGTACTTC.

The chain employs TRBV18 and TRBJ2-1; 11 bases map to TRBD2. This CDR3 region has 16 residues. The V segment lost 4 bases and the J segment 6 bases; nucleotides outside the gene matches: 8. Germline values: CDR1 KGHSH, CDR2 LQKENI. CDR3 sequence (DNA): TGTGCCAGCTCACGACAACTAGCGGGAGTAGGCAATGAGCAGTTCTTC. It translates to CASSRQLAGVGNEQFF.

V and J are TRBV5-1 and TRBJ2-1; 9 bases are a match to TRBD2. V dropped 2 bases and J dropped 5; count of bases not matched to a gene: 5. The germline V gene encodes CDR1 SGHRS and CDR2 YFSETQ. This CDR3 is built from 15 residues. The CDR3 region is CASSFGGRENNEQFF. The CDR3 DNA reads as TGCGCCAGCAGCTTTGGCGGGAGGGAAAACAATGAGCAGTTCTTC. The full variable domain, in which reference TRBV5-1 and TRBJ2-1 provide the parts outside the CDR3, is KAGVTQTPRYLIKTRGQQVTLSCSPISGHRSVSWYQQTPGQGLQFLFEYFSETQRNKGNFPGRFSGRQFSNSRSEMNVSTLELGDSALYLCASSFGGRENNEQFFGPGTRLTVL.

CDR3 nucleotide sequence: TGTGCCAGCTCACCTCTAGCTCGGTCGGAGACCCAGTACTTC. Amino acid sequence: CASSPLARSETQYF. This rearrangement joins TRBV18 to TRBJ2-5; perhaps TRBD2 as D (5 bases). The length of the CDR3 is 14 residues. Trimming took off 3 bases at V and 5 bases at J, with 13 bases between the two ends. Germline CDR1 reads KGHSH; CDR2 reads LQKENI.

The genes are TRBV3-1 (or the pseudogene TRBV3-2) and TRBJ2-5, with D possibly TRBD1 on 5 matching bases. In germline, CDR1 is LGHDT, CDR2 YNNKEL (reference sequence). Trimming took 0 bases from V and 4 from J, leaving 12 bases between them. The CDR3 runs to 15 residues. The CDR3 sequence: CASSQDPGMSETQYF. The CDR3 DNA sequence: TGTGCCAGCAGCCAAGACCCAGGGATGTCAGAGACCCAGTACTTC.